This record covers a single T cell receptor (beta chain). Its antigen is currently unknown. Single viable CD3+CD4+CD8-CD45RO+ cells were sorted as the memory CD4+ T cells. CD4+ T cells were isolated by positive magnetic selection. The sample comes from a study of memory CD4+ T cells and cytomegalovirus serostatus. Study overall: This sample comes from healthy Belgian adults, about nine CMV seropositive, roughly 22 seronegative.

The CDR3 extends over 15 amino acids. The junction had 7 bases not matched to a gene; V was cut back by 3 bases and J by 5 bases. Germline V gives CDR1 SGHNT, CDR2 YYREEE (reference sequence). Study-level points and caveats: About two fifths of the roughly 150 known CMV-associated TCRbeta sequences appeared in CD4+ memory. The CMV-associated TCR signature appears largely within the CD4+ memory repertoire.

TCRdb keeps only in-frame clones here, not all; method: immunoSEQ multiplex PCR. The sample includes tens of thousands of clones, 76% of them seen just once. The origin of this receptor is an adult in good health and CMV-seronegative. V is TRBV5-4 and J is TRBJ2-4, with TRBD1 matching 8 bases. Sample: memory CD4+ T cells from blood. The CDR3 nucleotides are TGTGCCAGCAGCTACTGGGACAGGAGAGAAAACATTCAGTACTTC. Its translation: CASSYWDRRENIQYF.